One sample yielded the 14 T cell receptor beta chains listed below, sequenced in a study of Graves' ophthalmopathy and Graves' hyperthyroidism. RNA transcripts were the template, and TCR beta CDR3 regions were amplified from them. HTBI primers were employed in first-round RT-PCR, then a second-round multiplex PCR followed. TCRdb fed the multiplex PCR reads into MiXCR, producing one record per CDR3 protein. The sample lists some 1.1 million distinct CDR3 sequences; about 36% were seen once. Sequencing was done on a sample of peripheral blood or thyroid tissue (not recorded which). All receptors come from an adult man with Graves' hyperthyroidism.

This clonotype appeared many times. The chain uses TRBV25-1 and TRBJ2-3; tentative D call: TRBD1 (5 bases). Trimming cost V 4 bases and J 0 bases, with 11 bases left between them. The CDR3 is 15 residues long. CDR1 and CDR2 (germline): MGHDK, SYGVNS. CDR3 sequence: CASSVYRLSTDTQYF. DNA for the CDR3: TGTGCCAGCAGTGTGTACAGGCTGAGCACAGATACGCAGTATTTT.

Written as DNA, the CDR3 is TGTGCCAGCAGCTCCGGGACAGGGATTAATGAAAAACTGTTTTTT. It is translated as CASSSGTGINEKLFF. This rearrangement joins TRBV7-3 to TRBJ1-4; 9 bases are a match to TRBD1. V lost 4 bases, J lost 4 bases, and 4 bases stayed unmatched. The CDR3 totals 15 residues. The germline gives CDR1 SGHTA, CDR2 FQGTGA.

The rearrangement uses TRBV28 and TRBJ2-7; 9 positions agree with TRBD2. The CDR3 consists of 14 residues. The junction had 6 bases not matched to a gene; V was cut back by 2 bases and J by 7 bases. Germline lookup yields CDR1 MDHEN and CDR2 SYDVKM. The CDR3 spells CASSLAGGVVEQYF. CDR3 nucleotides: TGTGCCAGCAGTTTAGCGGGGGGGGTCGTGGAGCAGTACTTC.

This clonotype was detected ten times or more. This chain connects TRBV2 to TRBJ1-5; 8 bases align to TRBD1. There are 14 residues in the CDR3. Unmatched junction bases numbered 6, after V lost 4 bases and J lost 7 bases. Looked up from germline, CDR1 is SNHLY and CDR2 is FYNNEI. The CDR3 DNA reads as TGTGCCAGCAGTGCAGGGGGCGCGTTACAGCCCCAGCATTTT. This gives the protein CASSAGGALQPQHF.

This clonotype was observed a handful of times. The chain recombines TRBV5-6 with TRBJ2-2; D unclear. Trimming removed 0 bases from V and 2 bases from J, with 8 bases in between. The CDR3 contains 15 residues. Germline values: CDR1 SGHDT, CDR2 YYEEEE. In nucleotides, the CDR3 is TGTGCCAGCAGCTTGGAACTCAGCAACACCGGGGAGCTGTTTTTT. This translates into CASSLELSNTGELFF.

This clonotype occurred a few times. This chain links TRBV12-3 or TRBV12-4 with TRBJ1-5; D is unresolved. Trimming removed 7 bases from V and 4 bases from J, with 14 bases in between. The CDR3 is 14 amino acids. This CDR3 reads CASTLDKQNQPQHF. CDR3 DNA: TGTGCCAGCACCCTTGACAAGCAAAATCAGCCCCAGCATTTT.

This clonotype was recorded only once. The chain is built from TRBV30 and TRBJ2-7; D remains unclear. The V gene's germline CDR1 is GTSNPN and CDR2 SVGIG (reference sequence). Trimming stripped 8 bases from V and 6 bases from J, with 11 bases between. The CDR3 covers 10 residues. This CDR3 is CAVGPGEQYF. The CDR3 region has the DNA TGTGCCGTAGGCCCGGGCGAGCAGTACTTC.

The CDR3 sequence: CASSYSTWTGELFF. The CDR3 DNA is TGTGCCAGCAGCTATTCTACATGGACCGGGGAGCTGTTTTTT. The chain uses TRBV9 and TRBJ2-2, with D unresolved. Germline V gives CDR1 SGDLS, CDR2 YYNGEE. The CDR3 length is 14 residues. V gave up 4 bases and J gave up 5 bases, with 12 bases separating them.

The chain links TRBV12-3 or TRBV12-4 to TRBJ1-5; 8 nucleotides align to TRBD1. Germline trimming cut 6 bases from V and 0 bases from J; bases unmatched to any gene: 10. The CDR3 extends over 17 amino acids. The CDR3 loop reads CASRPQGAGGSNQPQHF. As DNA, the CDR3 is TGTGCCAGCAGGCCTCAGGGGGCAGGGGGTAGCAATCAGCCCCAGCATTTT.

In this sample, this clonotype turned up many times. This chain links TRBV6-5 with TRBJ1-1, with 7 bases identical to TRBD1. The CDR3 consists of 14 residues. CDR1 and CDR2 (germline): MNHEY, SVGAGI. V lost 7 bases, J lost 0 bases, and 5 bases stayed unmatched. The CDR3 region is CASIQTGMNTEAFF. CDR3 nucleotides: TGTGCCAGCATCCAGACAGGGATGAACACTGAAGCTTTCTTT.

This clonotype was seen ten or more times. V gene TRBV7-2 combines with J gene TRBJ1-3, with unresolved D. The CDR3 extends over 15 amino acids. Germline CDR1 reads SGHTA; CDR2 reads FQGNSA. The V and J ends lost 5 bases and 4 bases respectively, with 15 bases between them. Written as DNA, the CDR3 is TGTGCCAGCAGCGCCCAGCTCAGACCGGGAAACACCATATATTTT. Its translation: CASSAQLRPGNTIYF.

CDR3 sequence reads: CASSQDRRARQHF. In DNA form, the CDR3 reads TGCGCCAGCAGCCAAGATAGGAGGGCGCGCCAGCATTTT. The V call is TRBV4-1, the J call TRBJ1-5; unclear D gene. Germline CDR1 is MGHRA and CDR2 is YSYEKL. V lost 0 bases to trimming and J lost 12 bases, with 12 bases between them. This CDR3 contains 13 residues.

J is TRBJ1-6 and V is TRBV4-1; perhaps TRBD1 as D (5 bases). There are 17 residues in the CDR3. V was pared by 0 bases and J by 8 bases, with 17 bases between. The germline V gene encodes CDR1 MGHRA and CDR2 YSYEKL. CDR3 coding DNA: TGCGCCAGCAGCCAAGACCCGGAACCGGGACCTTATTCACCCCTCCACTTT. It is translated as CASSQDPEPGPYSPLHF.

V gene TRBV5-4 combines with J gene TRBJ1-1; 7 nucleotides align to TRBD1. The CDR3 is 16 residues long. Trimming took 6 bases from V and 5 from J; bases not matched to a gene: 16. CDR1 SGHNT and CDR2 YYREEE come from the germline V gene (reference sequence). The CDR3 DNA reads as TGTGCCAGCAACAGGGCTGGTAGTCAACAGGGGACTGAAGCTTTCTTT. Protein sequence: CASNRAGSQQGTEAFF.